Shown below are 11 T cell receptor beta chains from a single sample sequenced in a study of blood T cell repertoires in COVID-19. Assay: immunoSEQ multiplex PCR; the TCRdb copy retains only in-frame clones and omits some. The table has 100,000 to 150,000 clones, about 81% seen once. The sequenced material came from PBMCs or T cells enriched from blood (not recorded which). The receptor source for this set is a middle-aged man with acute COVID-19.

This chain joins TRBV3-1 (or the pseudogene TRBV3-2) and TRBJ2-7, with D perhaps matching TRBD2 (6 bases). The CDR3 extends over 14 amino acids. Between the trimmed V and J ends, which lost 1 base and 0 bases, there was a span of 7 bases. Germline loops: CDR1 LGHDT, CDR2 YNNKEL (reference sequence). This CDR3 is CASSQATSSYEQYF. In DNA form, the CDR3 reads TGTGCCAGCAGCCAAGCGACTAGCTCCTACGAGCAGTACTTC.

The V gene is TRBV11-2, the J gene TRBJ2-7; TRBD2 aligns across 10 bases. Germline V gene sequence: CDR1 SGHAT, CDR2 FQNNGV. CDR3 length: 14 amino acids. After removal of 5 bases from V and 3 bases from J, the junction contained 4 bases not matched to a gene. The CDR3 bases are TGTGCCAGCAGCCGTCCTAGCGGGGGCTACGAGCAGTACTTC. Translation: CASSRPSGGYEQYF.

The chain employs TRBV18 and TRBJ2-2, with 8 bases aligning to TRBD1. Trimming at V came to 6 bases and at J to 2 bases, leaving 8 bases not matched to a gene. Germline values: CDR1 KGHSH, CDR2 LQKENI. This CDR3 comprises 16 residues. The CDR3 DNA reads TGTGCCAGCTCGGATCAGGGGGCCCTAAACACCGGGGAGCTGTTTTTT. Translated, it gives CASSDQGALNTGELFF.

This clone showed up just a few times. The rearrangement joins TRBV9 to TRBJ2-7, with D tentatively TRBD2 (6 bases). V dropped 3 bases and J dropped 2 bases, with 15 bases sitting between them. Germline CDR1 and CDR2: SGDLS and YYNGEE. This CDR3 spans 15 amino acids. The CDR3 nucleotides read TGTGCCAGCAGCGGGCGGGACTCCTCTACCTACGAGCAGTACTTC. This encodes CASSGRDSSTYEQYF.

This chain uses TRBV18 with TRBJ1-1, with no clear D. V was trimmed by 7 bases and J by 2 bases, leaving 11 bases between them. The CDR3 sequence is 13 residues long. Germline V CDR1 and CDR2: KGHSH, LQKENI. The CDR3 DNA is TGTGCCAGCTTAAACAGCAAAAACACTGAAGCTTTCTTT. Translation: CASLNSKNTEAFF.

The CDR3 DNA reads as TGTGCCAGCAGTCCCGGGACACTATCCTACGAGCAGTACTTC. Translated, it gives CASSPGTLSYEQYF. The chain couples TRBV11-2 to TRBJ2-7; D may be TRBD1 (6 bases). Germline CDR1 and CDR2: SGHAT and FQNNGV. This CDR3 contains 14 residues. Trimming removed 6 bases from V and 1 base from J, with 13 bases in between.

This chain joins TRBV4-2 and TRBJ1-1, with D unclear. The CDR3 runs 14 residues. Germline lookup yields CDR1 LGHNA and CDR2 YNFKEQ. The V end lost 3 bases, the J end lost 4 bases, and 12 bases lay between the germline ends. CDR3 protein: CASSHVRGATEAFF. In DNA form, the CDR3 reads TGTGCCAGCAGCCATGTCCGGGGTGCCACTGAAGCTTTCTTT.

The chain uses TRBV19 and TRBJ2-5; D remains ambiguous. This CDR3 has 15 residues. V lost 3 bases, J lost 5 bases, and 16 bases lay in between. Germline values: CDR1 LNHDA, CDR2 SQIVND (reference sequence). The CDR3 region is CASSILAQFGETQYF. CDR3 nucleotide sequence: TGTGCCAGTAGTATCCTGGCCCAATTCGGGGAGACCCAGTACTTC.

The J gene is TRBJ2-2, the V gene TRBV7-9; D is perhaps TRBD2 (5 bases). Germline-derived CDR1 and CDR2 are SEHNR and FQNEAQ (reference sequence). This CDR3 is 15 amino acids long. The CDR3 bases are TGTGCTTTTTCCCCGTCTAGCAGGAACACCGGGGAGCTGTTTTTT. Translation gives CAFSPSSRNTGELFF.

The chain couples TRBV19 to TRBJ1-5, with D uncertain. The V gene's germline CDR1 is LNHDA and CDR2 SQIVND (reference sequence). Trimming removed 7 bases at V and 7 bases at J, with 23 bases between. This CDR3 has 16 amino acids. The CDR3 sequence: CASTPGIVLKGQPQHF. The DNA for the CDR3 is TGTGCCAGTACCCCCGGGATCGTTCTTAAGGGCCAGCCCCAGCATTTT.

The chain has TRBV4-2 and TRBJ2-5, with D hard to call. The germline V and J ends were trimmed by 1 base and 0 bases, with 9 bases remaining between them. CDR1 and CDR2 (germline): LGHNA, YNFKEQ. This CDR3 contains 15 residues. As DNA, the CDR3 is TGTGCCAGCAGCCAAGGAGTAGAGTACCAAGAGACCCAGTACTTC. Protein product: CASSQGVEYQETQYF.